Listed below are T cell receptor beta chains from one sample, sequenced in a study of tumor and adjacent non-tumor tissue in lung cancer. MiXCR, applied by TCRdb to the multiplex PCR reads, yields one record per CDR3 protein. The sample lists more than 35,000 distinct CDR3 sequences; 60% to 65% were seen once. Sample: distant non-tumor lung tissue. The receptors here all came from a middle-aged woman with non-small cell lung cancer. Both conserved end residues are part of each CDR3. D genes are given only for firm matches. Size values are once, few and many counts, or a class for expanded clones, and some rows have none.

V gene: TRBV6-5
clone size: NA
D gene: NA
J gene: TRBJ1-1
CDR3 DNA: TGTGCCAGCAGCAATAGGCCAGCTCAAGGAGCTTCCTTT
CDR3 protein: CASSNRPAQGASF

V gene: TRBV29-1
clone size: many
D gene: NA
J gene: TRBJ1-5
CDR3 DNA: TGCAGCGTAGCGGACGGGGTGTTAGGCAATCAGCCCCAGCATTTT
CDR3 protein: CSVADGVLGNQPQHF

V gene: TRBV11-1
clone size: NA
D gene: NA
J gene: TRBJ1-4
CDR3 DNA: TGTACCAGCAGCTTAGACTACGAGATAGGAACCGAACAACTGTTTTTT
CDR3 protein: CTSSLDYEIGTEQLFF

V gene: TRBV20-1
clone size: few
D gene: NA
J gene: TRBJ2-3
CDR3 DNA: TGCAGTGCTAGGTTGGGCGGCACAGATCCGCAGTATTTT
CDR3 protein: CSARLGGTDPQYF

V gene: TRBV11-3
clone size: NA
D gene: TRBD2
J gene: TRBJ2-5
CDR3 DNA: TGTGCCAGCAGTCCGGGACTAACGGGGGGACAAGAGACCCAGTACTTC
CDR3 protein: CASSPGLTGGQETQYF

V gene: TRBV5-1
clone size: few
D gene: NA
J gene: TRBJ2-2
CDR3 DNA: TGCGCCAGCAGCTTGGGTCATTACACCGGGGAGCTGTTTTTT
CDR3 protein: CASSLGHYTGELFF

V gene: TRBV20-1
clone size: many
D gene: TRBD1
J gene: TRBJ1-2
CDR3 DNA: TGCAGTGCACCGGACAGGGCCCCAGCTAACTATGGCTACACCTTC
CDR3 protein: CSAPDRAPANYGYTF

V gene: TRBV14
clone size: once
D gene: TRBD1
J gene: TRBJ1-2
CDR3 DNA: TGTGCCAGCAGCCCTAGACCGGGACAGGGGGCAGTCTATGGCTACATCTTC
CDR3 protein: CASSPRPGQGAVYGYIF

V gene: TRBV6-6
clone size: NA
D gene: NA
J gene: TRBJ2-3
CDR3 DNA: TGTGCCAGCTCGGGTATGAACACAGATACGCAGTACTTT
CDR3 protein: CASSGMNTDTQYF

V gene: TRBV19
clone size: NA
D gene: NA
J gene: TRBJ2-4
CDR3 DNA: TGTGCCAGTAGTATCGTGGGAGGCCCTCGAGGAAACATTCAGTACTTT
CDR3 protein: CASSIVGGPRGNIQYF

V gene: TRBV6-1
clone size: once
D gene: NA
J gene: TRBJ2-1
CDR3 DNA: TGTGCCAGCACTGAGGGCGACAGACGGCCCCGCAATGAGCAGTTCTTC
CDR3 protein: CASTEGDRRPRNEQFF

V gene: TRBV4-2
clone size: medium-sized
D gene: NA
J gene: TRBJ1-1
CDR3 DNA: TGTGCCAGCAGCCAACAGGGCGGGAACACTGAAGCTTTCTTT
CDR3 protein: CASSQQGGNTEAFF

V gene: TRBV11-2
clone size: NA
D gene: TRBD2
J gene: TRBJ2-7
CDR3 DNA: TGTGCCAGCAGCCTATCTGGGGCTAGCGGTGACGAGCAGTACTTC
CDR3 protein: CASSLSGASGDEQYF

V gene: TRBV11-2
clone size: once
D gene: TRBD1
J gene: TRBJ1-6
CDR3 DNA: TGTGCCAGCAGAGCTGGACAGGGCAATTCACCCCTCCACTTT
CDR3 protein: CASRAGQGNSPLHF